Listed here are 8 T cell receptor beta chains from one sample, sequenced in a study of vaccination effects on CD4 cells after COVID-19. These TCRs are of unknown antigen specificity. Before sequencing, viral peptide pools were used by the ViraFEST assay to expand antigen-specific CD4+ T cells. Around day 10 of culture, CD4+ T cells were separated out. According to the study, vaccine recipients showed no prior SARS-CoV-2 infection and negative nucleocapsid antibodies. Here immunoSEQ multiplex PCR was the method, and the copy in TCRdb shows in-frame clones only, minus some. This sample has under 80,000 clones; about four fifths occur once, and the top ten carry about 10%. The specimen comprised CD4+ T cells from PBMCs cultured with SARS-CoV-2 spike peptides, sampled before COVID-19 vaccination. The receptors come from a human donor who received a COVID-19 vaccine.

This clone was picked up a small number of times. The rearrangement joins TRBV30 to TRBJ1-2; the D is unclear. CDR3 length: 10 amino acids. The germline gives CDR1 GTSNPN, CDR2 SVGIG (reference sequence). V was trimmed by 3 bases and J by 8 bases, leaving 7 bases between them. Here the CDR3 reads CAWSHEGYTF. CDR3 nucleotides: TGTGCCTGGAGCCATGAAGGCTACACCTTC.

The table lists this clone with a count of one. The rearrangement joins TRBV5-1 to TRBJ2-1; 12 bases match TRBD2. Looked up from germline, CDR1 is SGHRS and CDR2 is YFSETQ. The CDR3 runs 15 residues. The ends lost 5 bases at V and 5 bases at J; junction bases unmatched: 5. CDR3 nucleotides: TGCGCCAGCAGACCCACTAGCGGGGGGCACAATGAGCAGTTCTTC. Translation: CASRPTSGGHNEQFF.

This clone was counted only a few times. The gene calls are TRBV18 and TRBJ2-3; 8 bases align to TRBD2. This CDR3 comprises 16 residues. V dropped 0 bases and J dropped 4; count of bases not matched to a gene: 6. The V gene's germline CDR1 is KGHSH and CDR2 LQKENI. The CDR3 DNA sequence: TGTGCCAGCTCACCACCGGGGCGGGGGGTGCCAGATACGCAGTATTTT. Translation: CASSPPGRGVPDTQYF.

V usage is TRBV18 and J usage is TRBJ1-1, with D tentatively TRBD1 (5 bases). In germline, CDR1 is KGHSH, CDR2 LQKENI. This CDR3 comprises 16 residues. The ends were cut back, 2 bases at V and 1 base at J, with 14 bases in the middle. CDR3 sequence reads: CASSPFRGQENTEAFF. CDR3 DNA: TGTGCCAGCTCACCATTTCGCGGACAAGAGAACACTGAAGCTTTCTTT.

V gene TRBV5-6 combines with J gene TRBJ1-5; D gene ambiguous. Per germline, CDR1 SGHDT and CDR2 YYEEEE. V was trimmed by 0 bases and J by 4 bases, leaving 8 bases between them. The CDR3 contains 14 residues. In DNA form, the CDR3 reads TGTGCCAGCAGCTTGGAGAGAGGAAATCAGCCCCAGCATTTT. Amino acids: CASSLERGNQPQHF.

About this clone itself: The identical CDR3 is also encoded by other nucleotide sequences in the sample. CDR3 bases: TGCGCCAGCGGCAATCTGAGACCCGACTATGGCTACACCTTC. This sequence encodes CASGNLRPDYGYTF. This chain links TRBV5-1 with TRBJ1-2; D not resolved. Trimming shortened V by 7 bases and J by 3 bases, and 16 bases separated the two germline ends. The CDR3 length is 14 residues. Per germline, CDR1 SGHRS and CDR2 YFSETQ.

The chain carries TRBV7-2 and TRBJ1-2; D is unresolved. The germline CDR1 and CDR2 sequences are SGHTA and FQGNSA. V lost 5 bases, J lost 3 bases, and 10 bases lay in between. The CDR3 consists of 13 residues. CDR3 bases: TGTGCCAGCAGCGCCGGATTGGACTATGGCTACACCTTC. Protein: CASSAGLDYGYTF. The entire variable domain, with the rest obtained from reference TRBV7-2 and TRBJ1-2, is as follows: GAGVSQSPSNKVTEKGKDVELRCDPISGHTALYWYRQSLGQGLEFLIYFQGNSAPDKSGLPSDRFSAERTGGSVSTLTIQRTQQEDSAVYLCASSAGLDYGYTFGSGTRLTVV.

V gene TRBV24-1 combines with J gene TRBJ2-1; possibly TRBD2 for D (5 bases). This CDR3 contains 17 residues. Trimming left V 2 bases short and J 3 bases short, with 16 bases between. In germline, CDR1 is KGHDR, CDR2 SFDVKD. The chain's CDR3 is CATSDSGEGVRYNEQFF. Here the CDR3 DNA reads TGTGCCACCAGTGATTCTGGTGAGGGAGTCCGCTACAATGAGCAGTTCTTC.